The 24 T cell receptor beta chains in this list originate from one sample, sequenced in a study of cytomegalovirus exposure and HLA in healthy donors. PCR used 60 Vbeta primers and 13 Jbeta primers. Method: immunoSEQ multiplex PCR; TCRdb's copy keeps in-frame clones and lacks some. The sample shows approximately 150,000 clones, 60% to 80% of them seen only once. Sequencing used PBMCs. The receptors were gathered from a middle-aged man in good health and CMV-seronegative.

The V gene is TRBV4-1, the J gene TRBJ1-1; no reliable D call. The CDR3 length is 13 residues. The V gene's germline CDR1 is MGHRA and CDR2 YSYEKL. V was clipped by 1 base and J by 1 base, with 4 bases between them. The DNA of the CDR3 is TGCGCCAGCAGCCAAGGTCAGAACACTGAAGCTTTCTTT. Protein sequence: CASSQGQNTEAFF.

V usage is TRBV11-2 and J usage is TRBJ1-2, with TRBD1 matching over 8 bases. With 1 base clipped from V and 5 bases from J, the junction kept 12 bases outside the gene matches. Germline-derived CDR1 and CDR2 are SGHAT and FQNNGV. The CDR3 is 17 amino acids. CDR3 sequence: CASSLVGSVQGAYGYTF. For the CDR3, the DNA is TGTGCCAGCAGCTTAGTGGGGTCGGTGCAGGGGGCTTATGGCTACACCTTC. The whole variable domain, remainder taken from reference TRBV11-2 and TRBJ1-2, is EAGVAQSPRYKIIEKRQSVAFWCNPISGHATLYWYQQILGQGPKLLIQFQNNGVVDDSQLPKDRFSAERLKGVDSTLKIQPAKLEDSAVYLCASSLVGSVQGAYGYTFGSGTRLTVV.

CDR3 region: CASSLRDITDTQYF. CDR3 coding DNA: TGCGCCAGCAGCCTCCGGGACATCACAGATACGCAGTATTTT. The rearrangement joins TRBV5-1 to TRBJ2-3, with a weak D call TRBD1 (6 bases). V lost 4 bases and J 2 bases, leaving 11 bases between the germline ends. Germline values: CDR1 SGHRS, CDR2 YFSETQ. This CDR3 is 14 amino acids long. The complete variable domain, with remaining parts taken from reference TRBV5-1 and TRBJ2-3, reads KAGVTQTPRYLIKTRGQQVTLSCSPISGHRSVSWYQQTPGQGLQFLFEYFSETQRNKGNFPGRFSGRQFSNSRSEMNVSTLELGDSALYLCASSLRDITDTQYFGPGTRLTVL.

The chain is built from TRBV29-1 and TRBJ1-2; 7 bases are shared with TRBD1. V lost 7 bases, J lost 5 bases, and 10 bases stayed unmatched. CDR1 SQVTM and CDR2 ANQGSEA come from the germline V gene. The length of the CDR3 is 13 residues. The CDR3 spells CSALLQGTYGYTF. Written as DNA, the CDR3 is TGCAGCGCACTACTACAGGGGACTTATGGCTACACCTTC.

The rearrangement links TRBV7-8 to TRBJ2-2; D might be TRBD1 (6 bases). CDR3 length: 15 residues. V gave up 6 bases and J gave up 4 bases, with 15 bases separating them. Germline CDR1 and CDR2: SGHVS and FQNEAQ. The CDR3 loop reads CASSPGDRVTGELFF. In DNA form, the CDR3 reads TGTGCCAGCAGTCCAGGGGACCGGGTCACCGGGGAGCTGTTTTTT.

V is TRBV7-9 and J is TRBJ2-3; a possible D gene is TRBD2 (6 bases). V shed 5 bases and J shed 0 bases, with 15 bases lying between them. The CDR3 runs 16 residues. CDR1 and CDR2 (germline): SEHNR, FQNEAQ (reference sequence). CDR3 loop: CASSVLYAGSTDTQYF. The CDR3 DNA reads as TGTGCCAGCAGCGTCCTCTACGCGGGGAGCACAGATACGCAGTATTTT. Drawing the rest from reference TRBV7-9 and TRBJ2-3, the complete variable domain is DTGVSQNPRHKITKRGQNVTFRCDPISEHNRLYWYRQTLGQGPEFLTYFQNEAQLEKSRLLSDRFSAERPKGSFSTLEIQRTEQGDSAMYLCASSVLYAGSTDTQYFGPGTRLTVL.

This clone was found a few times. One end of the junction does not line up with germline, which may come from a read error. The V gene is TRBV5-5, the J gene TRBJ1-5; TRBD1 might be the D (6 bases). Germline values: CDR1 SGHKS, CDR2 YYEKEE (reference sequence). The CDR3 is made up of 14 amino acids. The CDR3 DNA is TGTGCCAGCAGCTTGAGCAGGGGCAACCAGCCCCAGCATTTT. Translated, it gives CASSLSRGNQPQHF.

This CDR3 reads CASSSPPLMGGHYEQYF. The CDR3 DNA reads TGTGCCAGCAGCTCTCCTCCCCTCATGGGTGGACATTACGAGCAGTACTTC. V gene TRBV5-6 combines with J gene TRBJ2-7; a possible D gene is TRBD1 (5 bases). The V end was cut by 3 bases, the J end by 4 bases, with 23 bases between. The germline V gene encodes CDR1 SGHDT and CDR2 YYEEEE. This CDR3 has 17 residues.

The rearrangement joins TRBV2 to TRBJ1-5; 7 nucleotides match TRBD1. CDR3 length: 14 residues. Per germline, CDR1 SNHLY and CDR2 FYNNEI. The trim removed 6 bases at V and 4 bases at J, leaving 6 bases unmatched. The CDR3 spells CASSRSRGNQPQHF. The CDR3 DNA is TGTGCCAGCAGCAGGTCCAGGGGGAATCAGCCCCAGCATTTT.

The genes are TRBV25-1 and TRBJ1-2; D might be TRBD1 (6 bases). Per the germline V gene, CDR1 is MGHDK and CDR2 is SYGVNS. V gave up 4 bases and J gave up 3 bases, with 9 bases separating them. The CDR3 totals 13 residues. CDR3 bases: TGTGCCAGCAGTGGGGGGGGGCACTATGGCTACACCTTC. Amino acid sequence: CASSGGGHYGYTF.

CDR3 bases: TGTGCCAGCAGCTGGAAGGGGCGCAATGCCTACGAGCAGTACTTC. Its protein product is CASSWKGRNAYEQYF. The chain employs TRBV5-6 and TRBJ2-7; TRBD1 might be the D (5 bases). Trimming took off 3 bases at V and 2 bases at J, with 15 bases between the two ends. From germline, CDR1 is SGHDT and CDR2 YYEEEE. There are 15 residues in the CDR3.

This sequence joins TRBV6-5 and TRBJ2-3; tentative D call: TRBD2 (6 bases). Germline CDR1 MNHEY, CDR2 SVGAGI. CDR3 size: 16 residues. Trimming left V 0 bases short and J 8 bases short, with 18 bases between. The CDR3 protein is CASSYSKQFPGVTQYF. DNA for the CDR3: TGTGCCAGCAGTTACTCGAAGCAGTTTCCGGGGGTTACGCAGTATTTT.

J is TRBJ2-1 and V is TRBV6-6; 9 bases are a match to TRBD1. The V gene end was trimmed by 6 bases and the J gene end by 4 bases; junction bases not matched to a gene: 7. Germline CDR1 reads MNHNY; CDR2 reads SVGAGI (reference sequence). The CDR3 runs to 15 residues. As DNA, the CDR3 is TGTGCCAGCAGACGAACAGGGGGCGTTTACAATGAGCAGTTCTTC. It specifies CASRRTGGVYNEQFF.

A note on this clone: One junction end does not reproduce the germline sequence, and a read error may be involved. The V call is TRBV18, the J call TRBJ2-5; possible D gene TRBD2, 5 bases. The CDR3 covers 20 residues. Germline CDR1 KGHSH, CDR2 LQKENI. CDR3 residues: CASSPPQSLTHPGIQETQYF. The CDR3 DNA reads as TGTGCCAGCTCACCACCGCAGTCACTTACCCATCCGGGGATCCAAGAGACTCAGTACTTC.

In its sample, this clone was seen a few times. The CDR3 loop reads CASSLAPGQGGEKLFF. Here the CDR3 DNA reads TGTGCCAGCAGCTTGGCCCCGGGACAGGGGGGTGAAAAACTGTTTTTT. This sequence joins TRBV5-4 and TRBJ1-4; 11 bases are shared with TRBD1. Unmatched junction bases numbered 5, after V lost 0 bases and J lost 7 bases. Germline V lookup: CDR1 SGHNT, CDR2 YYREEE (reference sequence). This CDR3 region has 16 residues.

The chain is built from TRBV5-6 and TRBJ2-5; 9 positions agree with TRBD2. The J segment lost 4 bases and the V segment lost 4 bases, leaving 8 bases of the junction unmatched. The CDR3 spans 15 residues. Per the germline V gene, CDR1 is SGHDT and CDR2 is YYEEEE. CDR3 in amino acids: CASSPGGSGRETQYF. The CDR3, as DNA: TGTGCCAGCAGCCCCGGCGGTAGCGGGAGAGAGACCCAGTACTTC.

In this sample, this clone turned up a few times. The chain recombines TRBV5-6 with TRBJ2-7; 7 bases are a match to TRBD1. CDR1 and CDR2 (germline): SGHDT, YYEEEE. The trim removed 2 bases at V and 3 bases at J, leaving 11 bases unmatched. The CDR3 totals 16 residues. CDR3 sequence reads: CASSFRTGLWGYEQYF. The DNA for the CDR3 is TGTGCCAGCAGCTTCCGGACAGGCCTTTGGGGCTACGAGCAGTACTTC.

The chain has TRBV27 and TRBJ1-6; a possible D gene is TRBD1 (6 bases). The CDR3 is made up of 17 amino acids. Trimming shortened V by 6 bases and J by 11 bases, and 26 bases separated the two germline ends. Germline V gene lookup returns CDR1 MNHEY and CDR2 SMNVEV (reference sequence). CDR3 sequence: CASRLGGRWGGIAPLHF. The CDR3, as DNA: TGTGCCAGCAGGCTCGGGGGCCGCTGGGGAGGGATAGCACCCCTCCACTTT.

This chain joins TRBV9 and TRBJ1-3; no definite D call. Germline V gives CDR1 SGDLS, CDR2 YYNGEE. V was cut by 0 bases and J by 0 bases, with 7 bases left in between. This CDR3 spans 15 amino acids. This CDR3 reads CASSVGPYSGNTIYF. DNA for the CDR3: TGTGCCAGCAGCGTAGGTCCGTACTCTGGAAACACCATATATTTT.

V usage is TRBV28 and J usage is TRBJ1-2, with TRBD1 identical over 11 bases. The V gene's germline CDR1 is MDHEN and CDR2 SYDVKM. The J segment lost 6 bases and the V segment lost 2 bases, leaving 5 bases of the junction unmatched. This CDR3 spans 15 amino acids. CDR3 bases: TGTGCCAGCAGTTTAAGTCGGGGACAGGGGGATGGCTACACCTTC. Translating it yields CASSLSRGQGDGYTF.

The chain recombines TRBV7-2 with TRBJ2-3; 10 nucleotides line up with TRBD1. CDR3 length: 14 amino acids. The V segment lost 5 bases and the J segment 4 bases; nucleotides outside the gene matches: 3. CDR1 and CDR2 (germline): SGHTA, FQGNSA. The CDR3 DNA sequence: TGTGCCAGCAGCCCCGGACAGGGGGCAGATACGCAGTATTTT. As protein: CASSPGQGADTQYF.

The chain joins TRBV6-1 to TRBJ1-5; D might be TRBD1 (5 bases). In germline, CDR1 is MNHNS, CDR2 SASEGT. The CDR3 spans 12 residues. Trimming cost V 8 bases and J 4 bases, with 9 bases left between them. In DNA, the CDR3 is TGTGCCAGCTCCGGGGGAAATCAGCCCCAGCATTTT. It encodes CASSGGNQPQHF.

This clone was observed a single time. The V and J genes are TRBV11-3 and TRBJ2-3, with D uncertain. CDR3 length equals 17 residues. Germline-derived CDR1 and CDR2 are SGHNT and YENEEA. V lost 4 bases, J lost 5 bases, and 22 bases lay in between. CDR3 bases: TGTGCCAGCAGCTCAAGCTCAGAGGATTTACAAGAAGATACGCAGTATTTT. It yields the protein CASSSSSEDLQEDTQYF.

This sequence joins TRBV15 and TRBJ1-4; 8 bases fit TRBD1. CDR1 is LNHNV and CDR2 is YYDKDF in the germline V gene (reference sequence). The CDR3 runs to 15 residues. V shed 0 bases and J 5 bases; nucleotides not matched to a gene: 2. The DNA of the CDR3 is TGTGCCACCAGCAGAGATCGACAGGGGAATGAAAAACTGTTTTTT. Its translation: CATSRDRQGNEKLFF. Looking up the rest from reference TRBV15 and TRBJ1-4 gives the full variable domain: DAMVIQNPRYQVTQFGKPVTLSCSQTLNHNVMYWYQQKSSQAPKLLFHYYDKDFNNEADTPDNFQSRRPNTSFCFLDIRSPGLGDTAMYLCATSRDRQGNEKLFFGSGTQLSVL.